This passage covers 28 T cell receptor beta chains from one sample sequenced in a study of cytomegalovirus exposure and HLA in healthy donors. Primers for the PCR totalled 60 Vbeta and 13 Jbeta. Profiled with immunoSEQ multiplex PCR; TCRdb holds only in-frame clones, not every one. The data show 220,000 or so clones, 80% to 85% seen once. The sequenced sample consisted of PBMCs. Receptor source: a woman in her thirties or forties in good health and CMV-seronegative.

This chain links TRBV4-1 with TRBJ2-1; D is perhaps TRBD2 (6 bases). The CDR3 runs to 17 residues. Germline lookup yields CDR1 MGHRA and CDR2 YSYEKL. V lost 0 bases and J lost 6, with 18 bases in between. CDR3 protein: CASSQDLGGLPVNEQFF. The DNA of the CDR3 is TGCGCCAGCAGCCAAGATCTCGGGGGACTTCCTGTCAATGAGCAGTTCTTC.

This clone was found many times. J is TRBJ2-3 and V is TRBV27, with 9 bases that match TRBD2. CDR1 is MNHEY, CDR2 SMNVEV, per germline (reference sequence). The CDR3 loop spans 19 amino acids. Losses at the gene ends were 1 base for V and 4 bases for J; bases not matched to a gene: 15. The CDR3 coding sequence is TGTGCCAGCAGTTTATTCCCCCACCCGGGTAGCGGGAGTGCAGATACGCAGTATTTT. As protein: CASSLFPHPGSGSADTQYF.

CDR3 sequence (DNA): TGTGCCAGCAGTACCGGGAGGAGTCGCGAGCAGTACTTC. It is translated as CASSTGRSREQYF. This chain connects TRBV28 to TRBJ2-7, with TRBD2 matching over 7 bases. CDR3 length equals 13 residues. Trimming took 5 bases from V and 6 from J; bases not matched to a gene: 7. Germline CDR1 is MDHEN and CDR2 is SYDVKM.

The gene calls are TRBV7-8 and TRBJ2-5; no clear D gene. V was clipped by 5 bases and J by 1 base, with 11 bases between them. This CDR3 comprises 14 residues. CDR1 and CDR2 (germline): SGHVS, FQNEAQ. The CDR3: CASSPKTGQETQYF. The DNA for the CDR3 is TGTGCCAGCAGCCCCAAGACGGGCCAAGAGACCCAGTACTTC. Full variable domain (remainder filled in from reference TRBV7-8 and TRBJ2-5): GAGVSQSPRYKVAKRGQDVALRCDPISGHVSLFWYQQALGQGPEFLTYFQNEAQLDKSGLPSDRFFAERPEGSVSTLKIQRTQQEDSAVYLCASSPKTGQETQYFGPGTRLLVL.

This clone was seen just once. The gene calls are TRBV27 and TRBJ2-5; 10 bases match TRBD2. This CDR3 contains 16 residues. The germline CDR1 and CDR2 sequences are MNHEY and SMNVEV (reference sequence). V lost 5 bases, J lost 5 bases, and 11 bases stayed unmatched. The CDR3 sequence is CASSPGGLAERETQYF. Here the CDR3 DNA reads TGTGCCAGCAGTCCTGGAGGACTAGCGGAAAGGGAGACCCAGTACTTC.

The chain recombines TRBV29-1 with TRBJ2-5; D may be TRBD1 (6 bases). Trimming shortened V by 6 bases and J by 5 bases, and 16 bases separated the two germline ends. Germline V gene sequence: CDR1 SQVTM, CDR2 ANQGSEA. The CDR3 totals 13 residues. Written as DNA, the CDR3 is TGCAGCGTCGTGACCAGGGGAAGGGAGACCCAGTACTTC. Translating it yields CSVVTRGRETQYF. Using reference TRBV29-1 and TRBJ2-5 for the parts outside the CDR3, the full variable domain is SAVISQKPSRDICQRGTSLTIQCQVDSQVTMMFWYRQQPGQSLTLIATANQGSEATYESGFVIDKFPISRPNLTFSTLTVSNMSPEDSSIYLCSVVTRGRETQYFGPGTRLLVL.

This clone occurred a few times. The chain recombines TRBV2 with TRBJ1-1; 8 bases line up with TRBD1. With 6 bases clipped from V and 5 bases from J, the junction kept 5 bases outside the gene matches. Germline CDR1 and CDR2: SNHLY and FYNNEI. CDR3 length: 13 amino acids. CDR3 bases: TGTGCCAGCAGCACCAGGGGGCTTACTGAAGCTTTCTTT. Its translation: CASSTRGLTEAFF.

This rearrangement joins TRBV11-2 to TRBJ1-1; D not certain. V was trimmed by 5 bases and J by 1 base, leaving 8 bases between them. The V gene's germline CDR1 is SGHAT and CDR2 FQNNGV. The CDR3 sequence is 13 residues long. The CDR3 here is CASSTQENTEAFF. The CDR3 coding sequence is TGTGCCAGCAGCACTCAGGAGAACACTGAAGCTTTCTTT.

The rearrangement links TRBV2 to TRBJ2-7; a weak D match, TRBD2 (7 bases). V was shortened by 6 bases and J by 7 bases, with 19 bases between the two germline ends. The CDR3 is made up of 14 amino acids. In germline, CDR1 is SNHLY, CDR2 FYNNEI. CDR3 sequence: CASRESGGGVEQYF. The CDR3 bases are TGTGCCAGCAGGGAATCAGGAGGGGGGGTTGAGCAGTACTTC.

The sample holds one count of this clone. The V call is TRBV19, the J call TRBJ2-2; 8 bases align to TRBD1. J lost 6 bases, V lost 1 base, and 4 bases had no gene match. CDR1 is LNHDA, CDR2 SQIVND, per germline (reference sequence). The CDR3 runs 15 residues. CDR3 sequence: CASSIGTGFSGELFF. The DNA of the CDR3 is TGTGCCAGTAGTATAGGGACAGGGTTCTCCGGGGAGCTGTTTTTT.

This clone was recorded only once. The chain combines TRBV5-1 with TRBJ1-1; D call uncertain. The CDR3 is 14 residues long. Per the germline V gene, CDR1 is SGHRS and CDR2 is YFSETQ. Trimming cost V 7 bases and J 0 bases, with 13 bases left between them. CDR3 residues: CASRGVNMNTEAFF. The CDR3, as DNA: TGCGCCAGCCGGGGAGTGAACATGAACACTGAAGCTTTCTTT.

The V and J genes are TRBV9 and TRBJ2-1; 13 bases map to TRBD2. Germline assignment: CDR1 SGDLS and CDR2 YYNGEE. Trimming at V came to 2 bases and at J to 4 bases, leaving 3 bases not matched to a gene. The CDR3 is made up of 16 amino acids. The CDR3 DNA sequence: TGTGCCAGCAGCGTTGGGACTAGCGGGATTTACAATGAGCAGTTCTTC. Encoded protein: CASSVGTSGIYNEQFF. Full variable domain (missing parts from reference TRBV9 and TRBJ2-1): DSGVTQTPKHLITATGQRVTLRCSPRSGDLSVYWYQQSLDQGLQFLIQYYNGEERAKGNILERFSAQQFPDLHSELNLSSLELGDSALYFCASSVGTSGIYNEQFFGPGTRLTVL.

The DNA for the CDR3 is TGTGCCAGCAGCCCGCTGGGGGGTGGTAGCGGGGAGCTGTTTTTT. It codes for CASSPLGGGSGELFF. The chain recombines TRBV7-8 with TRBJ2-2, with TRBD2 as a possible D gene (6 bases). Trimming removed 5 bases from V and 7 bases from J, with 17 bases in between. CDR3 length: 15 amino acids. In germline, CDR1 is SGHVS, CDR2 FQNEAQ.

V gene TRBV2 combines with J gene TRBJ2-7; maybe TRBD2 (5 bases). This CDR3 has 15 amino acids. Germline V lookup: CDR1 SNHLY, CDR2 FYNNEI. Trimming removed 4 bases from V and 0 bases from J, with 13 bases in between. CDR3 bases: TGTGCCAGCAGTGGGGAGTTCTTGCCCTCCTACGAGCAGTACTTC. The encoded protein is CASSGEFLPSYEQYF. The full variable domain, with the rest looked up from reference TRBV2 and TRBJ2-7, is EPEVTQTPSHQVTQMGQEVILRCVPISNHLYFYWYRQILGQKVEFLVSFYNNEISEKSEIFDDQFSVERPDGSNFTLKIRSTKLEDSAMYFCASSGEFLPSYEQYFGPGTRLTVT.

The chain joins TRBV27 to TRBJ2-2; D is perhaps TRBD1 (5 bases). CDR1 is MNHEY and CDR2 is SMNVEV in the germline V gene (reference sequence). Trimming cost V 0 bases and J 0 bases, with 14 bases left between them. The CDR3 has 18 residues. The CDR3 nucleotides are TGTGCCAGCAGTTTATCGTGGGCGCAGGGCACGAACACCGGGGAGCTGTTTTTT. It codes for CASSLSWAQGTNTGELFF.

The gene calls are TRBV30 and TRBJ2-1, with 16 bases aligning to TRBD2. The ends lost 2 bases at V and 2 bases at J; junction bases unmatched: 18. This CDR3 spans 22 amino acids. Germline CDR1 and CDR2: GTSNPN and SVGIG (reference sequence). CDR3 in amino acids: CAWSTPPRGTSGRAGAYNEQFF. CDR3 sequence (DNA): TGTGCCTGGAGTACACCACCTCGCGGGACTAGCGGGAGGGCCGGCGCCTACAATGAGCAGTTCTTC.

This clone was recorded a few times. The gene calls are TRBV11-2 and TRBJ2-3; 7 bases align to TRBD2. CDR3 length: 15 amino acids. The V gene's germline CDR1 is SGHAT and CDR2 FQNNGV. Trimming cost V 4 bases and J 0 bases; bases outside gene matches: 4. CDR3 DNA sequence: TGTGCCAGCAGCTCACTTAGCGGGAGCACAGATACGCAGTATTTT. This gives the protein CASSSLSGSTDTQYF.

This chain uses TRBV5-4 with TRBJ2-7; 7 nucleotides match TRBD1. The ends lost 2 bases at V and 1 base at J; junction bases unmatched: 3. Looked up from germline, CDR1 is SGHNT and CDR2 is YYREEE (reference sequence). This CDR3 comprises 14 residues. This CDR3 is CASSFQGVSYEQYF. The DNA of the CDR3 is TGTGCCAGCAGCTTCCAGGGGGTTTCCTACGAGCAGTACTTC.

J is TRBJ1-4 and V is TRBV7-9; D not certain. Trimming removed 8 bases from V and 3 bases from J, with 10 bases in between. CDR1 and CDR2 from the germline V gene are SEHNR and FQNEAQ (reference sequence). The CDR3 totals 13 residues. In DNA form, the CDR3 reads TGTGCCAGCCGAGAACAGTCTAATGAAAAACTGTTTTTT. Its translation: CASREQSNEKLFF.

The chain employs TRBV27 and TRBJ2-1, with a possible D match to TRBD2 (6 bases). The CDR3 totals 12 residues. The germline V and J ends were trimmed by 9 bases and 5 bases, with 11 bases remaining between them. Germline lookup yields CDR1 MNHEY and CDR2 SMNVEV (reference sequence). CDR3 residues: CASSSGHNEQFF. CDR3 nucleotides: TGTGCCAGTAGTAGCGGACACAATGAGCAGTTCTTC.

The count of this clone is one. The chain has TRBV5-1 and TRBJ1-1, with TRBD1 identical over 8 bases. The germline V gene has CDR1 SGHRS and CDR2 YFSETQ. With 4 bases clipped from V and 1 base from J, the junction kept 12 bases outside the gene matches. The CDR3 is made up of 17 amino acids. CDR3 sequence: CASSPSQGATTNTEAFF. As DNA, the CDR3 is TGCGCCAGCAGCCCCAGTCAGGGGGCGACGACGAACACTGAAGCTTTCTTT.

The genes are TRBV27 and TRBJ2-7; unclear D gene. With 7 bases removed from V and 0 bases from J, the gap between germline ends came to 13 bases. Germline V gene sequence: CDR1 MNHEY, CDR2 SMNVEV (reference sequence). This CDR3 is 14 amino acids long. The CDR3 DNA sequence: TGTGCCAGCAACCCTACCGGGTTCTCCTACGAGCAGTACTTC. Translated, it gives CASNPTGFSYEQYF.

The CDR3 DNA reads TGTGCCAGCAGTGCACTAGCGGGATTCACAGATACGCAGTATTTT. Its translation: CASSALAGFTDTQYF. The chain couples TRBV2 to TRBJ2-3; 10 positions agree with TRBD2. CDR1 is SNHLY and CDR2 is FYNNEI in the germline V gene. CDR3 length equals 15 residues. Trimming at V came to 4 bases and at J to 2 bases, leaving 3 bases not matched to a gene.

This clone has more than one count but fewer than ten. The genes are TRBV6-6 and TRBJ1-1; D unclear. Trimming pared 4 bases from V and 0 bases from J, leaving 6 bases between. The CDR3 runs to 13 residues. Germline V gene sequence: CDR1 MNHNY, CDR2 SVGAGI (reference sequence). CDR3 loop: CASSFSVNTEAFF. The CDR3 nucleotides are TGTGCCAGCAGTTTTTCAGTGAACACTGAAGCTTTCTTT.

In this sample, this clone turned up a few times. The chain carries TRBV5-4 and TRBJ1-1, with D maybe TRBD1 (6 bases). CDR3 length: 13 amino acids. V lost 4 bases and J 5 bases, leaving 12 bases between the germline ends. Germline-derived CDR1 and CDR2 are SGHNT and YYREEE (reference sequence). The CDR3 loop reads CASSPFRGTEAFF. CDR3 coding DNA: TGTGCCAGCAGCCCTTTCAGGGGAACTGAAGCTTTCTTT. Complete variable domain (other parts from reference TRBV5-4 and TRBJ1-1): ETGVTQSPTHLIKTRGQQVTLRCSSQSGHNTVSWYQQALGQGPQFIFQYYREEENGRGNFPPRFSGLQFPNYSSELNVNALELDDSALYLCASSPFRGTEAFFGQGTRLTVV.

The gene calls are TRBV7-3 and TRBJ1-2, with D perhaps matching TRBD1 (5 bases). Deletions cut 2 bases from V and 7 bases from J, with 20 bases between. Germline V CDR1 and CDR2: SGHTA, FQGTGA. CDR3 length: 16 residues. CDR3 in DNA: TGTGCCAGCAGCTTAGCGGGAAGGGGATTTGGCGCTGGCTACACCTTC. Its translation is CASSLAGRGFGAGYTF.

The gene calls are TRBV29-1 and TRBJ2-7, with 16 bases that match TRBD2. The CDR3 is made up of 19 amino acids. Germline trimming cut 3 bases from V and 2 bases from J; bases unmatched to any gene: 13. The germline V gene has CDR1 SQVTM and CDR2 ANQGSEA. CDR3 in amino acids: CSVEALGTSGRAVTYEQYF. Here the CDR3 DNA reads TGCAGCGTTGAGGCACTTGGGACTAGCGGGAGGGCTGTAACCTACGAGCAGTACTTC.

This rearrangement joins TRBV18 to TRBJ2-1, with D hard to call. V was cut by 4 bases and J by 0 bases, with 7 bases left in between. CDR3 length: 14 amino acids. CDR1 is KGHSH, CDR2 LQKENI, per germline. CDR3 sequence: CASSLQNSYNEQFF. The CDR3, as DNA: TGTGCCAGCTCACTACAAAACTCCTACAATGAGCAGTTCTTC.